These 2 T cell receptor beta chains share one sample of origin, sequenced in a study of T cell repertoires in cytomegalovirus infection (dated by TCRdb to between 2018 and 2020). The run used an Illumina HiSeq 1500. Using fastp at Q25 and MiXCR, TCRdb reprocessed the public reads and kept productive beta chains. Here each entry gathers all rows of one CDR3 protein and keeps the most common genes and DNA. Within this sample are approximately 990,000 distinct CDR3 sequences, with 30% to 40% of them counted one time only. Jointly, the top ten make up under 15% of the sample. These receptors' targets are unknown. In light of the paper, this sample's treatment or condition label describes: in vitro stimulation with specific CMV peptide epitopes to enrich CMV-specific T cells. The sample in question was cultured CD8+ T cells from PBMCs, obtained from culture after CMV antigen stimulation. These receptors came from a human donor in good health (CMV status not recorded). Some clones in this sample may be carry-over from other donors' samples.

This clonotype is judged medium-sized. The gene calls are TRBV7-6 and TRBJ2-1, with TRBD2 matching 8 bases. The germline V gene has CDR1 SGHVS and CDR2 FNYEAQ. The V segment lost 0 bases and the J segment 9 bases; nucleotides outside the gene matches: 7. The CDR3 runs 15 residues. The CDR3 region has the DNA TGTGCCAGCAGCTTAGCGGTGTCGGGGGGGCGTGAGCAGTTCTTC. Its translation is CASSLAVSGGREQFF.

The sample holds one count of this clonotype. This chain joins TRBV12-3 or TRBV12-4 and TRBJ2-7, with D perhaps TRBD1 (5 bases). Between the trimmed V and J ends, which lost 6 bases and 6 bases, there was a span of 12 bases. There are 12 residues in the CDR3. The CDR3 region is CASRKGLGEQYF. The CDR3 bases are TGTGCCAGCAGGAAGGGGCTCGGCGAGCAGTACTTC.